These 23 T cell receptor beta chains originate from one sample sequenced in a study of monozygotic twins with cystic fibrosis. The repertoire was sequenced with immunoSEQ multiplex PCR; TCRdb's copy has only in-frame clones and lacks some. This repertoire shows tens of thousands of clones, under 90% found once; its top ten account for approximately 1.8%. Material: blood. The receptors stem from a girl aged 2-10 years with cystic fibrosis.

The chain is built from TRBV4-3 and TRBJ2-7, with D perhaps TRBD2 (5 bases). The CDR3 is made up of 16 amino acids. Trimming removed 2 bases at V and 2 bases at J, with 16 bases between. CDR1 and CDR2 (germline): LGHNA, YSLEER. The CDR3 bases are TGCGCCAGCAGCCAATTTTTGAACGAGGGTCCCTACGAGCAGTACTTC. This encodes CASSQFLNEGPYEQYF.

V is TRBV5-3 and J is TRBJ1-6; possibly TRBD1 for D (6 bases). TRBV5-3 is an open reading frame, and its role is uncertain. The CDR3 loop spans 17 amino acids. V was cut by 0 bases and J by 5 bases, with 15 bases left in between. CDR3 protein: CARSLDPGTPDNSPLHF. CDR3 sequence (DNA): TGTGCCAGAAGCTTGGACCCCGGGACACCAGATAATTCACCCCTCCACTTT.

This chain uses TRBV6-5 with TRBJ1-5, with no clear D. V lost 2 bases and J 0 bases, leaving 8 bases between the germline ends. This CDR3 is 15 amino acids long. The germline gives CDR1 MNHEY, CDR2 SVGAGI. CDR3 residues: CASSYGGNSNQPQHF. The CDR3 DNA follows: TGTGCCAGCAGTTACGGTGGGAATAGCAATCAGCCCCAGCATTTT.

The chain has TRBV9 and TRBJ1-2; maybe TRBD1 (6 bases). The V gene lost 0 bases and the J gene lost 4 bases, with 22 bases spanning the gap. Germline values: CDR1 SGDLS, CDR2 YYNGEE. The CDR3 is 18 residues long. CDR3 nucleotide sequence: TGTGCCAGCAGCGTAGTAAGATATACTCAGGGGTTATGCTATGGCTACACCTTC. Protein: CASSVVRYTQGLCYGYTF.

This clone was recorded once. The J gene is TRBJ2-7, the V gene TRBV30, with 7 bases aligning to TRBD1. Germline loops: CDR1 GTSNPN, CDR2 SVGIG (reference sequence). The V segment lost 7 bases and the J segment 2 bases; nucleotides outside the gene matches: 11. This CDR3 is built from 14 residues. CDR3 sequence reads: CALSSGGSPYEQYF. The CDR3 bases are TGTGCCTTGTCTTCAGGGGGAAGTCCCTACGAGCAGTACTTC.

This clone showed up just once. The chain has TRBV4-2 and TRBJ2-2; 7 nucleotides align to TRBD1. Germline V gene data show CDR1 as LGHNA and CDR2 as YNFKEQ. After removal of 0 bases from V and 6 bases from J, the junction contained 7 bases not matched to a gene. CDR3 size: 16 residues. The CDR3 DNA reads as TGTGCCAGCAGCCAAGAGCGACAGGGTGAATCCGGGGAGCTGTTTTTT. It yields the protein CASSQERQGESGELFF.

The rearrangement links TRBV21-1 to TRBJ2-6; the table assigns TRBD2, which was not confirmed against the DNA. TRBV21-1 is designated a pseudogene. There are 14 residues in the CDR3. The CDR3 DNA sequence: TGTGCCAGCAGCAAAGAGCCCGGGGCCAACGTCCTGACTTTC. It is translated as CASSKEPGANVLTF.

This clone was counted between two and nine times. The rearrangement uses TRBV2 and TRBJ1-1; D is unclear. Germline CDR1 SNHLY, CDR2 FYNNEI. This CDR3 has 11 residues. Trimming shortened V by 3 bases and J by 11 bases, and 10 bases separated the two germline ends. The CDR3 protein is CASSEVGGAFF. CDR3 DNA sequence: TGTGCCAGCAGTGAGGTTGGAGGGGCTTTCTTT.

The chain's CDR3 is CASRQQGSNEQFF. In DNA form, the CDR3 reads TGTGCCAGCAGACAACAGGGCTCCAATGAGCAGTTCTTC. The rearrangement joins TRBV2 to TRBJ2-1, with TRBD1 as a possible D gene (6 bases). In germline, CDR1 is SNHLY, CDR2 FYNNEI. The ends were cut back, 6 bases at V and 6 bases at J, with 12 bases in the middle. The CDR3 runs to 13 residues.

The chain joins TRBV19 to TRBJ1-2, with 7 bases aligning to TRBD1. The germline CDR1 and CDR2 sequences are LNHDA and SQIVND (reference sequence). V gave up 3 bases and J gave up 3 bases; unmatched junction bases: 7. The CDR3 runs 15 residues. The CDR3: CASSIAVGTDYGYTF. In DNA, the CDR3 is TGTGCCAGTAGTATCGCGGTCGGGACAGACTATGGCTACACCTTC.

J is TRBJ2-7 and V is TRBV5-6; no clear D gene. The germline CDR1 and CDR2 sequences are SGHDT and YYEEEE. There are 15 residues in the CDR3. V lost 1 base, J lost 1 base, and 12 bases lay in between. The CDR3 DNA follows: TGTGCCAGCAGCTTGAGTGGTCTTGGTTCCTACGAGCAGTACTTC. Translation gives CASSLSGLGSYEQYF.

The CDR3 region has the DNA TGCGCCAGCAGCGCCGGGACCTCCCCGGGTTGGGACATTCAGTACTTC. Translating gives CASSAGTSPGWDIQYF. The genes are TRBV5-1 and TRBJ2-4; D might be TRBD1 or TRBD2, each matching 5 bases. The CDR3 runs to 16 residues. From germline, CDR1 is SGHRS and CDR2 YFSETQ. Trimming cost V 4 bases and J 8 bases, with 22 bases left between them.

The CDR3 nucleotides are TGTGCCAGCAGTTACTCGATTGGTCCCGATACGCAGTATTTT. Residues: CASSYSIGPDTQYF. This chain links TRBV6-5 with TRBJ2-3, with D unresolved. Trimming removed 0 bases at V and 6 bases at J, with 10 bases between. This CDR3 is 14 amino acids long. Germline CDR1 reads MNHEY; CDR2 reads SVGAGI.

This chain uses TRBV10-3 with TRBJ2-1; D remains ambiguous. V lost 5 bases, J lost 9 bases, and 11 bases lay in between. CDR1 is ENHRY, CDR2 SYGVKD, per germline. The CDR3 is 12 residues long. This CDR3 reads CAISPNLGEQFF. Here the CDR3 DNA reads TGTGCCATCAGTCCTAACTTGGGTGAGCAGTTCTTC.

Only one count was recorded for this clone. CDR3 protein: CASSESGYYNEQFF. The CDR3 nucleotides read TGTGCCAGCAGCGAGTCGGGGTACTACAATGAGCAGTTCTTC. J is TRBJ2-1 and V is TRBV7-2; possible D gene TRBD2, 5 bases. Per germline, CDR1 SGHTA and CDR2 FQGNSA. V was pared by 5 bases and J by 3 bases, with 11 bases between. This CDR3 is built from 14 residues.

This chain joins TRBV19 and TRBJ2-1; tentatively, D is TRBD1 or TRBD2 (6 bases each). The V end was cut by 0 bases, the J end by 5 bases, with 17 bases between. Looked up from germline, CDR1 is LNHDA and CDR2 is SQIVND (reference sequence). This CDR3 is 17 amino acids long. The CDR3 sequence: CASSIDRGPQKNNEQFF. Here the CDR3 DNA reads TGTGCCAGTAGTATAGACCGGGGGCCGCAAAAGAACAATGAGCAGTTCTTC.

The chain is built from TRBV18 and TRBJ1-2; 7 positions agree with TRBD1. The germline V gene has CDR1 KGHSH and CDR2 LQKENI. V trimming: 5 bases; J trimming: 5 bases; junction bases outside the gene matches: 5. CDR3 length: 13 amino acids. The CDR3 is CASSFDRDYGYTF. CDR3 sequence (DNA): TGTGCCAGCTCATTCGACAGGGATTATGGCTACACCTTC.

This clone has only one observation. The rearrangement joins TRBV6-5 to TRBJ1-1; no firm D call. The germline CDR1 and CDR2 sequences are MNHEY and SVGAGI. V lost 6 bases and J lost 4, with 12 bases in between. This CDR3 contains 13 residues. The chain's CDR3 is CASSPAGFTEAFF. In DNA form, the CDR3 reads TGTGCCAGCAGCCCCGCGGGGTTCACTGAAGCTTTCTTT.

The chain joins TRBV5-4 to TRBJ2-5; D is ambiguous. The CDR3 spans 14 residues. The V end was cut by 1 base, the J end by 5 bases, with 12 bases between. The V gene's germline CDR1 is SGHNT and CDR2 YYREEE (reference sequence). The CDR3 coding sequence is TGTGCCAGCAGCTTGATAAGTAGCCTTGAGACCCAGTACTTC. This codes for CASSLISSLETQYF.

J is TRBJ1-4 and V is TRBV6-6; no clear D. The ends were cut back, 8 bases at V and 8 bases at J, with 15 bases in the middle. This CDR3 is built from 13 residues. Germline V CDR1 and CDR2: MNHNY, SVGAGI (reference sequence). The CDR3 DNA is TGTGCCAGCCTACACGGGCAGGAGGAAAAACTGTTTTTT. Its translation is CASLHGQEEKLFF.

The CDR3 DNA is TGTGCCAGCGGGGACCGGACCTCCTACGAGCAGTACTTC. Encoded protein: CASGDRTSYEQYF. V gene TRBV2 combines with J gene TRBJ2-7, with D possibly being TRBD1 or TRBD2 (5 bases each). The CDR3 sequence is 13 residues long. The ends were cut back, 8 bases at V and 0 bases at J, with 11 bases in the middle. Germline-derived CDR1 and CDR2 are SNHLY and FYNNEI.

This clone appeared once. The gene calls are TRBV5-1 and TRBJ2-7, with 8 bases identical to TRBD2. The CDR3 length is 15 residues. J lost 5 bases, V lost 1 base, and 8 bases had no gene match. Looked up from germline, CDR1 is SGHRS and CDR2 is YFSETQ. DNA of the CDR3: TGCGCCAGCAGCTTGTTGAGCGGGGGATCCGACGAGCAGTACTTC. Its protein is CASSLLSGGSDEQYF.

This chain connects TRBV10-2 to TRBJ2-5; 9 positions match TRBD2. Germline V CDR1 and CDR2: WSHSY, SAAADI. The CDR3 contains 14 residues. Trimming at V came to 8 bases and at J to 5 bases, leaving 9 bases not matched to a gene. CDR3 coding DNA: TGCGCCAGCTTTGCGGGGGGGCTATGGGAGACCCAGTACTTC. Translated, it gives CASFAGGLWETQYF.